This T cell receptor (beta chain) is from a study of shared clonotypes between healthy human individuals (dated by TCRdb to about 2020). Describing the broader study: The cohort comprised a couple of women and a few men aged 18 to 49 years. For each donor, CD4 naive and CD4 memory were each run on three plates, CD8 naive on two plates, and CD8 memory on one plate. Per donor, leukapheresis produced somewhere between about 0.94 and 9 billion PBMCs. To estimate repertoire size and how much clonotype sharing occurs between individuals, the study deeply sequenced the blood TCR repertoires of several healthy adults. To increase sequencing depth and limit assay-specific biases, different laboratories used diverse techniques to prepare libraries and sequence TCR repertoires.

This clone was seen a few times. Its antigen target is currently unknown. A junction boundary mismatches the germline segment, possibly from a read error. Using the deep immunoSEQ assay, TCR CDR3 regions were amplified from genomic DNA by multiplex PCR. For each cell subset, the extracted genomic DNA was distributed evenly across all wells of several immunoSEQ 96-well plates, and each plate served as one replicate. Each replicate PCR for sorted subsets received around 200 ng genomic DNA, equal to about 29,000 T cell genomes. Purified libraries were measured with a Qubit 3.0 fluorometer, size-checked on a Bioanalyzer 2100, and measured again with the KAPA Library Quantification kit. A separate single-read 150-cycle Illumina NextSeq 550 flow cell was used to sequence each immunoSEQ 96-well plate. On the study's bioinformatics: Because the immunoSEQ output held only junctional sequences and lacked quality scores, the filtering could not match the filtering applied to full-length reads. To assign V/J genes and CDR3, sequences were annotated against IMGT germline references using PyIR, a Python wrapper for IgBLAST v1.9. Reads were filtered out if the reads had weak V/J assignments (E-value above 1e-6), no CDR3, stop codons, out-of-frame junctions, or ambiguous translated residues. V3J clonotypes were defined as sequences sharing the same inferred V gene, J gene, and CDR3 amino acid sequence. The percentage overlap between two repertoires was calculated by dividing the number of shared unique clonotypes by the size of the smaller repertoire. Repertoire richness was assessed with RTK rarefaction, the Chao1 estimator, and Recon v2.1 estimates of unobserved clonotypes. For all TCRbeta clonotypes obtained by the gDNA method from a handful of donors, generation probabilities were computed with OLGA. Drawn from immuneACCESS, this table holds only the in-frame rearrangements with V and J called that TCRdb kept. Clones are partly lost; checked studies trace under half to an unresolved V gene and leave the rest unexplained. V and J calls and clone size are as listed in that table; D and trimming were resolved from the DNA. In all, the sample holds roughly 590,000 clones, and around 95% of those were seen once. Of the sample, around 0.097% falls within the top ten clones.

Inclusive of the bounding cysteine and phenylalanine, the CDR3 is 12 residues long. Of the read, only the CDR3 DNA is kept; its 36 bases are in frame from base 1. Sequences MNHNY (CDR1) and SVGAGI (CDR2) are obtained from the germline V gene (reference sequence). CD8 naive samples were obtained by positive selection for CCR7 among CD45RO-negative cells, yielding a CD45RA+CCR7+ population from which TemRA cells were excluded. The donors were healthy, HIV-negative adults who had no recently reported acute infections or vaccinations. Every donor was a Caucasian adult residing in Nashville, Tennessee, USA. Blood was collected by leukapheresis, and PBMCs were isolated by Ficoll-Histopaque density gradient centrifugation and then cryopreserved in liquid nitrogen vapor phase. Analytical flow cytometry was used to check the purity and quantity of every magnetically sorted T cell population. From each sorted fraction, genomic DNA was isolated and quantified by UV absorbance on a Nanodrop 2000c.

Beyond this particular receptor, the publication reports: Even with the large sequencing depth, rarefaction of the sorted-subset datasets indicated that sequencing was incomplete. Larger estimated clonotype richness was generally found for naive subsets than for memory subsets. Clonotypes shared by all four sorted-subset donors showed higher generation probabilities than non-shared clonotypes. Sampling was limited to blood, and TCR repertoires in tissue likely differ from TCR repertoires in blood. The small number of donors limited the genetic and exposure-history diversity represented. Sharing across several donors was observed for approximately 5% of naive CD4, about 3.2% of naive CD8, over 2% of memory CD4, and approximately 0.41% of memory CD8 clonotypes. Based on pairwise subsampling, the degree of clonotype sharing among donors was expected to be affected by sequencing depth.

Sequencing used naive CD8+ T cells sorted from blood. Taken with the paper, the label for cell subset or site translates to: CD45RA+CCR7+. The TCR comes from a woman under 40 in good health. The chain is encoded by TRBV6-6 joined to TRBJ2-1, with the D gene not clear enough to name. The CDR3 in this case is CASSYSDNEQFF. The DNA is as follows: TGTGCCAGCAGTTACTCCGACAATGAGCAGTTCTTC.